This T cell receptor beta chain was recovered during a study of CD8+ T cells in alopecia areata. Per the germline V gene, CDR1 is SNHLY and CDR2 is FYNNEI. CDR3 length: 14 amino acids. V lost 5 bases to trimming and J lost 5 bases, with 15 bases between them. RNA extraction was followed by reverse transcription into cDNA, which acted as the sequencing template. Sequencing was performed with immunoSEQ multiplex PCR; in TCRdb, only in-frame clones are kept and a portion is missing. Seen here are 110,000 or so clones, roughly 69% observed once, and the top ten hold 2.5% to 3%. This clonotype was sampled from a human donor in good health. The sample comprised CD4+ T cells sorted from blood. The rearrangement links TRBV2 to TRBJ2-5; D is unresolved. The CDR3 DNA sequence: TGTGCCAGCAGTAGGAGCACTAACGTTGAGACCCAGTACTTC. Its protein is CASSRSTNVETQYF.